What follows are 28 T cell receptor beta chains derived from one specimen sequenced in a study of blood T cell repertoires in COVID-19. Some clones are missing from TCRdb's copy, which holds only in-frame ones; the method was immunoSEQ multiplex PCR. Of 130,000 or so clones in the sample, roughly 80% were seen once. The sample was peripheral blood. The source is a woman aged 55-69 years with acute or convalescent COVID-19.

The chain has TRBV2 and TRBJ2-5; 9 bases fit TRBD2. This CDR3 has 15 residues. Trimming took 6 bases from V and 4 from J; bases not matched to a gene: 9. Germline CDR1 reads SNHLY; CDR2 reads FYNNEI. CDR3 sequence reads: CASRGRTSVVETQYF. The DNA for the CDR3 is TGTGCCAGCAGAGGACGGACTAGCGTAGTAGAGACCCAGTACTTC.

The CDR3: CASSDKDSQPQHF. The CDR3 DNA reads as TGTGCCAGCAGTGATAAAGACAGTCAGCCCCAGCATTTT. This chain connects TRBV2 to TRBJ1-5; a weak D match, TRBD1 (5 bases). Trimming cost V 3 bases and J 6 bases, with 9 bases left between them. CDR3 length: 13 amino acids. Looked up from germline, CDR1 is SNHLY and CDR2 is FYNNEI. The full variable domain, with the rest looked up from reference TRBV2 and TRBJ1-5, is EPEVTQTPSHQVTQMGQEVILRCVPISNHLYFYWYRQILGQKVEFLVSFYNNEISEKSEIFDDQFSVERPDGSNFTLKIRSTKLEDSAMYFCASSDKDSQPQHFGDGTRLSIL.

This sequence joins TRBV4-1 and TRBJ1-5, with D hard to call. V was trimmed by 8 bases and J by 5 bases, leaving 19 bases between them. The germline V gene encodes CDR1 MGHRA and CDR2 YSYEKL. CDR3 size: 15 residues. This chain's CDR3 is CASAPIIRVDQPQHF. CDR3 nucleotide sequence: TGCGCCAGCGCCCCCATTATCCGGGTGGATCAGCCCCAGCATTTT.

This rearrangement joins TRBV19 to TRBJ2-7; D is unresolved. The germline CDR1 and CDR2 sequences are LNHDA and SQIVND (reference sequence). The V end lost 4 bases, the J end lost 2 bases, and 9 bases lay between the germline ends. CDR3 length: 13 amino acids. The CDR3 sequence: CASSNPPAYEQYF. The CDR3 DNA sequence: TGTGCCAGTAGTAACCCGCCAGCCTACGAGCAGTACTTC.

J is TRBJ2-7 and V is TRBV27, with 7 bases lining up with TRBD1. V lost 5 bases to trimming and J lost 6 bases; unmatched junction nucleotides: 7. The CDR3 spans 13 residues. CDR1 is MNHEY and CDR2 is SMNVEV in the germline V gene (reference sequence). The chain's CDR3 is CASSPRQGGEQYF. For the CDR3, the DNA is TGTGCCAGCAGTCCAAGACAGGGCGGCGAGCAGTACTTC.

This clone was picked up a small number of times. The gene calls are TRBV3-1 (or the pseudogene TRBV3-2) and TRBJ1-1, with D perhaps TRBD1 (5 bases). Germline CDR1 reads LGHDT; CDR2 reads YNNKEL (reference sequence). V was cut by 3 bases and J by 5 bases, with 10 bases left in between. The CDR3 has 13 amino acids. CDR3 bases: TGTGCCAGCAGCCAGGGGCGTGAAACTGAAGCTTTCTTT. It yields the protein CASSQGRETEAFF.

The chain is built from TRBV6-4 and TRBJ1-2, with D possibly matching TRBD1 (6 bases). CDR1 and CDR2 from the germline V gene are MRHNA and SNTAGT. This CDR3 region has 15 residues. The V gene lost 3 bases and the J gene lost 8 bases, with 19 bases spanning the gap. This chain's CDR3 is CASSESPDRPDGYTF. CDR3 nucleotides: TGTGCCAGCAGTGAGTCCCCTGACAGGCCAGACGGCTACACCTTC.

The chain links TRBV12-3 or TRBV12-4 to TRBJ2-3, with D possibly matching TRBD2 (5 bases). There are 12 residues in the CDR3. V shed 6 bases and J shed 4 bases, with 8 bases lying between them. The CDR3 loop reads CASRTTSDTQYF. CDR3 coding DNA: TGTGCCAGCAGGACTACTTCAGATACGCAGTATTTT.

This chain uses TRBV5-6 with TRBJ2-5, with 7 bases fitting TRBD1. The junction had 0 bases not matched to a gene; V was cut back by 0 bases and J by 1 base. The CDR3 sequence is 14 residues long. The germline CDR1 and CDR2 sequences are SGHDT and YYEEEE. The CDR3 DNA reads TGTGCCAGCAGCTTGGCAGGGGGCCAAGAGACCCAGTACTTC. Protein product: CASSLAGGQETQYF.

To note about this clone: Additional DNA sequences in this sample encode the identical CDR3. The V call is TRBV5-1, the J call TRBJ2-5; the D is unclear. V gave up 5 bases and J gave up 1 base, with 3 bases separating them. The CDR3 runs to 11 residues. Germline V gene data show CDR1 as SGHRS and CDR2 as YFSETQ. CDR3 in amino acids: CASSRQETQYF. CDR3 sequence (DNA): TGCGCCAGCAGTCGCCAAGAGACCCAGTACTTC.

The rearrangement links TRBV5-1 to TRBJ2-1, with 7 bases fitting TRBD1. CDR3 length: 14 amino acids. The V gene's germline CDR1 is SGHRS and CDR2 YFSETQ. J gave up 4 bases and V 4 bases, and 5 bases lay outside the gene matches. The CDR3: CASSPGTVYNEQFF. CDR3 sequence (DNA): TGCGCCAGCAGCCCAGGGACAGTGTACAATGAGCAGTTCTTC.

The genes are TRBV19 and TRBJ1-4, with 7 bases aligning to TRBD1. The CDR3 covers 11 residues. Germline CDR1 and CDR2: LNHDA and SQIVND (reference sequence). The trim removed 7 bases at V and 11 bases at J, leaving 4 bases unmatched. CDR3 residues: CASTTGAKLFF. DNA of the CDR3: TGTGCCAGTACCACAGGGGCGAAACTGTTTTTT. The full variable domain, rest sourced from reference TRBV19 and TRBJ1-4, is DGGITQSPKYLFRKEGQNVTLSCEQNLNHDAMYWYRQDPGQGLRLIYYSQIVNDFQKGDIAEGYSVSREKKESFPLTVTSAQKNPTAFYLCASTTGAKLFFGSGTQLSVL.

Only a few counts were recorded for this clone. The chain combines TRBV11-2 with TRBJ1-2; 9 bases map to TRBD1. Germline CDR1 and CDR2: SGHAT and FQNNGV. The CDR3 runs to 13 residues. The junction had 7 bases not matched to a gene; V was cut back by 5 bases and J by 9 bases. DNA of the CDR3: TGTGCCAGCAGCAACTCCGGGACAGGGAGCTACACCTTC. Protein sequence: CASSNSGTGSYTF.

The chain uses TRBV30 and TRBJ1-5; D is perhaps TRBD1 (6 bases). Between the trimmed V and J ends, which lost 1 base and 4 bases, there was a span of 8 bases. The CDR3 spans 13 residues. Germline lookup yields CDR1 GTSNPN and CDR2 SVGIG (reference sequence). CDR3 bases: TGTGCCTGGAGTGGGGGGACAAATCAGCCCCAGCATTTT. This encodes CAWSGGTNQPQHF.

This chain joins TRBV5-1 and TRBJ2-3, with D possibly TRBD2 on 6 matching bases. V was cut by 2 bases and J by 1 base, with 23 bases left in between. The CDR3 is made up of 19 amino acids. Germline assignment: CDR1 SGHRS and CDR2 YFSETQ. The chain's CDR3 is CASSFFSSATRRGTDTQYF. The CDR3 DNA sequence: TGCGCCAGCAGCTTTTTTTCTAGCGCTACCCGAAGGGGCACAGATACGCAGTATTTT.

The chain uses TRBV30 and TRBJ2-3; 10 nucleotides agree with TRBD2. J lost 1 base, V lost 3 bases, and 1 base had no gene match. Germline V CDR1 and CDR2: GTSNPN, SVGIG (reference sequence). This CDR3 region has 14 residues. CDR3 amino acids: CAWRLAGGTDTQYF. CDR3 DNA sequence: TGTGCCTGGAGGCTAGCGGGGGGCACAGATACGCAGTATTTT.

The V gene is TRBV5-6, the J gene TRBJ1-2, with D perhaps matching TRBD1 (5 bases). Trimming stripped 0 bases from V and 1 base from J, with 13 bases between. The germline V gene encodes CDR1 SGHDT and CDR2 YYEEEE. This CDR3 has 16 amino acids. CDR3 sequence (DNA): TGTGCCAGCAGCTTGGTAGGGGAACTTCATAACTATGGCTACACCTTC. Translating gives CASSLVGELHNYGYTF.

CDR3 protein: CASRQANSPLHF. As DNA, the CDR3 is TGCGCCAGCCGACAGGCCAATTCACCCCTCCACTTT. The rearrangement joins TRBV5-1 to TRBJ1-6; TRBD1 might be the D (6 bases). V lost 7 bases to trimming and J lost 7 bases, with 9 bases between them. Looked up from germline, CDR1 is SGHRS and CDR2 is YFSETQ. This CDR3 has 12 amino acids.

V and J are TRBV18 and TRBJ1-1; D unclear. This CDR3 has 13 amino acids. V shed 3 bases and J shed 7 bases, with 12 bases lying between them. Looked up from germline, CDR1 is KGHSH and CDR2 is LQKENI. CDR3 sequence reads: CASSPNGRVEAFF. The CDR3 DNA sequence: TGTGCCAGCTCACCGAATGGGCGGGTTGAAGCTTTCTTT.

The rearrangement joins TRBV6-5 to TRBJ1-5; 10 positions agree with TRBD1. V was pared by 6 bases and J by 11 bases, with 13 bases of the junction left unmatched. CDR1 is MNHEY and CDR2 is SVGAGI in the germline V gene. The CDR3 sequence is 15 residues long. CDR3 sequence: CASSPSGTGARSQHF. DNA of the CDR3: TGTGCCAGCAGCCCGTCCGGGACAGGGGCTCGGTCCCAGCATTTT.

The V call is TRBV18, the J call TRBJ1-1, with 8 bases fitting TRBD1. The V gene's germline CDR1 is KGHSH and CDR2 LQKENI. The V gene end was trimmed by 3 bases and the J gene end by 11 bases; junction bases not matched to a gene: 5. The CDR3 is 12 residues long. The CDR3 coding sequence is TGTGCCAGCTCACCGGACAGGGTGGATGCTTTCTTT. Its protein product is CASSPDRVDAFF.

The rearrangement uses TRBV5-4 and TRBJ1-2, with unresolved D. The CDR3 length is 11 residues. Germline V gene data show CDR1 as SGHNT and CDR2 as YYREEE (reference sequence). Trimming pared 10 bases from V and 7 bases from J, leaving 14 bases between. The CDR3 reads CACGRQGGYTF. The CDR3 DNA sequence: TGTGCCTGTGGCCGACAAGGTGGCTACACCTTC.

The chain links TRBV11-3 to TRBJ2-3, with a tentative D call TRBD1 (6 bases). The germline CDR1 and CDR2 sequences are SGHNT and YENEEA. The CDR3 sequence is 19 residues long. The V and J ends lost 1 base and 2 bases respectively, with 22 bases between them. For the CDR3, the DNA is TGTGCCAGCAGCTTAGGATTCTCCTCGACAGGACGGATCACAGATACGCAGTATTTT. Protein: CASSLGFSSTGRITDTQYF.

The chain combines TRBV29-1 with TRBJ1-3; D remains ambiguous. Trimming took 6 bases from V and 0 from J, leaving 15 bases between them. Germline CDR1 reads SQVTM; CDR2 reads ANQGSEA. This CDR3 has 15 residues. CDR3 nucleotides: TGCAGCGTGGCCCACCGGACTAGCTCTGGAAACACCATATATTTT. It specifies CSVAHRTSSGNTIYF.

J is TRBJ2-1 and V is TRBV28; D unclear. The CDR3 has 16 amino acids. Germline V gene data show CDR1 as MDHEN and CDR2 as SYDVKM. With 3 bases removed from V and 0 bases from J, the gap between germline ends came to 12 bases. The CDR3 loop reads CASSFDPASSYNEQFF. The DNA for the CDR3 is TGTGCCAGCAGTTTTGACCCAGCGAGCTCCTACAATGAGCAGTTCTTC.

The chain combines TRBV19 with TRBJ2-7; D may be TRBD1 (5 bases). V shed 3 bases and J shed 2 bases, with 8 bases lying between them. The CDR3 sequence is 13 residues long. Germline CDR1 LNHDA, CDR2 SQIVND (reference sequence). The CDR3 here is CASSMSRAYEQYF. In nucleotides, the CDR3 is TGTGCCAGTAGTATGTCCAGGGCCTACGAGCAGTACTTC.

The V call is TRBV19, the J call TRBJ1-1; maybe TRBD1 (5 bases). Germline CDR1 LNHDA, CDR2 SQIVND (reference sequence). Trimming removed 9 bases at V and 3 bases at J, with 14 bases between. This CDR3 is built from 13 residues. The CDR3 sequence is CASGNTGDTEAFF. In DNA, the CDR3 is TGTGCCAGCGGAAACACGGGGGACACTGAAGCTTTCTTT.

The chain links TRBV27 to TRBJ1-5, with 7 bases that match TRBD1. This CDR3 contains 14 residues. Germline CDR1 and CDR2: MNHEY and SMNVEV (reference sequence). Germline trimming cut 6 bases from V and 4 bases from J; bases unmatched to any gene: 6. Here the CDR3 DNA reads TGTGCCAGCAGCCCCACAGGGGTTAATCAGCCCCAGCATTTT. Its translation: CASSPTGVNQPQHF.